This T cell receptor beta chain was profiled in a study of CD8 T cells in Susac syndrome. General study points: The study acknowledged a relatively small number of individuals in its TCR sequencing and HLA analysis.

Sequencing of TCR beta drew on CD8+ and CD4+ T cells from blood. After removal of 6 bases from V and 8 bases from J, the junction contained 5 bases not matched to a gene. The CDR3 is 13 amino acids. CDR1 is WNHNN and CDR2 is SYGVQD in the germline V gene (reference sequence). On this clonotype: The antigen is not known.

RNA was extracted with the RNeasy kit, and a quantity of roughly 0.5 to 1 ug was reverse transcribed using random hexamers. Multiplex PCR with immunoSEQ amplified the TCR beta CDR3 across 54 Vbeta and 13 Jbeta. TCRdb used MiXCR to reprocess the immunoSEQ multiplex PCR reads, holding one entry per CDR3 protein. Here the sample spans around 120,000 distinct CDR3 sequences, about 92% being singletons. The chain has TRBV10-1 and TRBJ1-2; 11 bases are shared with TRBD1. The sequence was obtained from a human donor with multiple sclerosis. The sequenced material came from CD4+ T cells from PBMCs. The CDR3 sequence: CASSARTGGGYTF. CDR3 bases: TGCGCCAGCAGCGCCCGGACAGGGGGCGGCTACACCTTC.